This T cell receptor (beta chain) is from a study of T cell repertoires in cytomegalovirus infection. The CDR3 has 14 residues. Germline V lookup: CDR1 MDHEN, CDR2 SYDVKM. The junction had 5 bases not matched to a gene; V was cut back by 6 bases and J by 3 bases. TCRdb reprocessed the reads with MiXCR, giving one entry per CDR3 protein. The profile shows about half a million distinct CDR3 sequences, around 35% of them singletons. In the case of this clonotype: Its antigen is unknown.

The sequencing used cultured PBMCs, collected from culture after CMV antigen stimulation. The receptor comes from a human donor in good health (CMV status not recorded). Some clones in this sample may be carry-over from other donors' samples. The rearrangement uses TRBV28 and TRBJ2-1; 7 bases line up with TRBD1. The CDR3 bases are TGTGCCAGCAGCCCAAGACAGGGCTACAATGAGCAGTTCTTC. It is translated as CASSPRQGYNEQFF.